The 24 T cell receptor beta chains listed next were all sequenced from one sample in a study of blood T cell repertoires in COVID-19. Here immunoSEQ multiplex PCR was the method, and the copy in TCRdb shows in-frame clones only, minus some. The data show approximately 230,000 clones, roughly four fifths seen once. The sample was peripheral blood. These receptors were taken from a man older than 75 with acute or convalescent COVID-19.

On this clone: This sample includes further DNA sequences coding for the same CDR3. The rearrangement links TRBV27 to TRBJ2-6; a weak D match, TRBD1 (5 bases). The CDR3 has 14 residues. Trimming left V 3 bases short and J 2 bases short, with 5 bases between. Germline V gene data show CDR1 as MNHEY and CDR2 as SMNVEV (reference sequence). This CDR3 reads CASSFRAGANVLTF. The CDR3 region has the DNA TGTGCCAGCAGTTTCAGGGCTGGGGCCAACGTCCTGACTTTC.

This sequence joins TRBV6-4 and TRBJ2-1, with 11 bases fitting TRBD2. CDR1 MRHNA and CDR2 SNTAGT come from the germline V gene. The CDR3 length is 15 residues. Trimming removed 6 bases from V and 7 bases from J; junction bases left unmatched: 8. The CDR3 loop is CASSQTSGGLNEQFF. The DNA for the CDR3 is TGTGCCAGCAGCCAAACTAGCGGGGGTCTAAATGAGCAGTTCTTC.

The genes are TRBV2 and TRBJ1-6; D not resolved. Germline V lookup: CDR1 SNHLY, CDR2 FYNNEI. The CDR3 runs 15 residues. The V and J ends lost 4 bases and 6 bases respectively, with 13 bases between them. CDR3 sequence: CASSGRQATNSPLHF. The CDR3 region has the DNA TGTGCCAGCAGTGGGCGCCAGGCGACTAATTCACCCCTCCACTTT.

CDR3 sequence: CASSQNRGQEQYF. CDR3 nucleotides: TGTGCCAGCAGTCAAAACAGGGGGCAGGAGCAGTACTTC. This chain links TRBV28 with TRBJ2-7, with 9 bases aligning to TRBD1. The CDR3 is 13 amino acids. V lost 5 bases to trimming and J lost 7 bases; unmatched junction nucleotides: 6. Germline CDR1 and CDR2: MDHEN and SYDVKM.

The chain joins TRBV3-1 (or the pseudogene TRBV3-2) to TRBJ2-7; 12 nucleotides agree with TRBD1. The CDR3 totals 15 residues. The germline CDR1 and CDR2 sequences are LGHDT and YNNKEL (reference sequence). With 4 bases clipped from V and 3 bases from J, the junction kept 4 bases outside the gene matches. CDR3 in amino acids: CASSLGTGGIYEQYF. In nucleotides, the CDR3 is TGTGCCAGCAGCCTTGGGACAGGGGGCATCTACGAGCAGTACTTC.

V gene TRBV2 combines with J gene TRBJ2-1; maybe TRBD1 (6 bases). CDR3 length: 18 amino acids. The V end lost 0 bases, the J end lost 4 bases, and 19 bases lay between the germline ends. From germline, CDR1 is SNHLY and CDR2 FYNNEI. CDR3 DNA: TGTGCCAGCAGTGAAGCCCCGACAGGACCTTTCGGTTACAATGAGCAGTTCTTC. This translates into CASSEAPTGPFGYNEQFF.

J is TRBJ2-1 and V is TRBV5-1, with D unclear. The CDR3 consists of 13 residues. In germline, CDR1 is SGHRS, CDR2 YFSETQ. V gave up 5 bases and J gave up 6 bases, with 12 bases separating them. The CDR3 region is CASSSSPGNEQFF. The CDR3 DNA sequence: TGCGCCAGCAGTTCCTCCCCAGGCAATGAGCAGTTCTTC. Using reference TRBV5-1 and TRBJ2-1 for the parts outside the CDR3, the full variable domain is KAGVTQTPRYLIKTRGQQVTLSCSPISGHRSVSWYQQTPGQGLQFLFEYFSETQRNKGNFPGRFSGRQFSNSRSEMNVSTLELGDSALYLCASSSSPGNEQFFGPGTRLTVL.

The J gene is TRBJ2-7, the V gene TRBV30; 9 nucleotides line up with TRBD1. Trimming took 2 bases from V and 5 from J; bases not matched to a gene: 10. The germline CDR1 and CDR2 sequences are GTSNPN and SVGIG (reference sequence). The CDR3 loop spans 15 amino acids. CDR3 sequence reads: CAWSPYRGRGDEQYF. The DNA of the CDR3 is TGTGCCTGGAGTCCCTACAGGGGGCGAGGCGACGAGCAGTACTTC.

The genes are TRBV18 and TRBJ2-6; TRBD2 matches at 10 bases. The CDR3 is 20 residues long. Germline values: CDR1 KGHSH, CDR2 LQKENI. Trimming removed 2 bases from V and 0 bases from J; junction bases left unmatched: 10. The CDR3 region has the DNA TGTGCCAGCTCACCAGGGGGTAGGACTAGCGGTTCCTCTGGGGCCAACGTCCTGACTTTC. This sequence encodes CASSPGGRTSGSSGANVLTF.

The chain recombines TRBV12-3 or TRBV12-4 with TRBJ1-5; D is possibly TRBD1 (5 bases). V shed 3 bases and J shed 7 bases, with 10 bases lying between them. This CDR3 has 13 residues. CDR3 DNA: TGTGCCAGCAGTTTTAAGGGGTGGCAGCCCCAGCATTTT. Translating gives CASSFKGWQPQHF.

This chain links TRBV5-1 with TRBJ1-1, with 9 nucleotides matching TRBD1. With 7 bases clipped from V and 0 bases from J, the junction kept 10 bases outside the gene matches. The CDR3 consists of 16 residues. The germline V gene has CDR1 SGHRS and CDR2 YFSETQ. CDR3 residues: CASGIGTGIMNTEAFF. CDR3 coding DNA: TGCGCCAGCGGGATCGGGACAGGGATCATGAACACTGAAGCTTTCTTT. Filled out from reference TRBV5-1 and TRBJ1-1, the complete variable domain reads KAGVTQTPRYLIKTRGQQVTLSCSPISGHRSVSWYQQTPGQGLQFLFEYFSETQRNKGNFPGRFSGRQFSNSRSEMNVSTLELGDSALYLCASGIGTGIMNTEAFFGQGTRLTVV.

The CDR3 DNA sequence: TGTGCCAGCAGCCCGACTAGCGGGAGGTGGGGGGCCTACGAGCAGTACTTC. Protein sequence: CASSPTSGRWGAYEQYF. The chain employs TRBV5-5 and TRBJ2-7, with 13 nucleotides matching TRBD2. With V trimmed by 4 bases and J by 2 bases, 9 bases remained unmatched. Germline V gene sequence: CDR1 SGHKS, CDR2 YYEKEE (reference sequence). This CDR3 comprises 17 residues.

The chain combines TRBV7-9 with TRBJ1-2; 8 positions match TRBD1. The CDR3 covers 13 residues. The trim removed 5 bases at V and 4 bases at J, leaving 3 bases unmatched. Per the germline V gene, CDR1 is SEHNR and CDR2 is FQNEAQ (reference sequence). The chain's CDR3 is CASSRDRTYGYTF. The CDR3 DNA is TGTGCCAGCAGCAGGGACAGGACCTATGGCTACACCTTC.

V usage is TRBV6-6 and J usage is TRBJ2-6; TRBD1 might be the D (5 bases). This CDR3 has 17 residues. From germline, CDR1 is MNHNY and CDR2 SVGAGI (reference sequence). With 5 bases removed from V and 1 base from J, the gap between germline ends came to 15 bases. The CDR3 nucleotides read TGTGCCAGCAGTCGCTCGCTTAGGGGTTCTGGGGCCAACGTCCTGACTTTC. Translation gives CASSRSLRGSGANVLTF.

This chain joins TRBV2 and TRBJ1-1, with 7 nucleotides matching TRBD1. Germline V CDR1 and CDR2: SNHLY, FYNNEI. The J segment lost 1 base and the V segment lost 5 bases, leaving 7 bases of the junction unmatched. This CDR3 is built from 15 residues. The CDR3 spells CASSKQGTANTEAFF. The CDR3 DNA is TGTGCCAGCAGTAAACAGGGGACGGCGAACACTGAAGCTTTCTTT.

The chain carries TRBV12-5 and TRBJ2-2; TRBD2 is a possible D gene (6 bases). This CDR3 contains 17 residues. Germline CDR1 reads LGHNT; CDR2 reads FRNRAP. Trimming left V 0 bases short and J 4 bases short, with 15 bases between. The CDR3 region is CASGLVLTGTFTGELFF. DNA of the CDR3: TGTGCTAGTGGTTTGGTCTTAACGGGGACTTTCACCGGGGAGCTGTTTTTT.

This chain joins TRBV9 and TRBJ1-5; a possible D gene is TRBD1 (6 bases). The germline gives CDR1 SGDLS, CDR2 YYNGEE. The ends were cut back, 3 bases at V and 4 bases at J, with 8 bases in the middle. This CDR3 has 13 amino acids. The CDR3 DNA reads TGTGCCAGCAGCGGGGACATTAATCAGCCCCAGCATTTT. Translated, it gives CASSGDINQPQHF.

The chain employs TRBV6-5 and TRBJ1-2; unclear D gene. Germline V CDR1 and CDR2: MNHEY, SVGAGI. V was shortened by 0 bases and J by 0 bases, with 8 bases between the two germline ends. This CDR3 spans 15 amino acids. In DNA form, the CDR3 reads TGTGCCAGCAGTTACTCTGTCTCAGCTAACTATGGCTACACCTTC. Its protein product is CASSYSVSANYGYTF.

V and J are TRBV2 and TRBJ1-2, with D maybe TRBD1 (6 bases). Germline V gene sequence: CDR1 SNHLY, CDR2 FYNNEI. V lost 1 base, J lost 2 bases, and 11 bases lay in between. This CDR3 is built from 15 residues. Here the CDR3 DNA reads TGTGCCAGCAGTGAAGAACGGACAGCAAACTATGGCTACACCTTC. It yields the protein CASSEERTANYGYTF. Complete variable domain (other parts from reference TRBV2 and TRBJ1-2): EPEVTQTPSHQVTQMGQEVILRCVPISNHLYFYWYRQILGQKVEFLVSFYNNEISEKSEIFDDQFSVERPDGSNFTLKIRSTKLEDSAMYFCASSEERTANYGYTFGSGTRLTVV.

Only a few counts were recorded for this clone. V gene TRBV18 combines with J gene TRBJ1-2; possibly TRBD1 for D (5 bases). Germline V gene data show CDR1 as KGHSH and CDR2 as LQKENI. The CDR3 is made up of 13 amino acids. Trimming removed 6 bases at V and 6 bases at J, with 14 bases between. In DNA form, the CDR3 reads TGTGCCAGCTCGGAGGGGCGGTCCGATGGCTACACCTTC. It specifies CASSEGRSDGYTF.

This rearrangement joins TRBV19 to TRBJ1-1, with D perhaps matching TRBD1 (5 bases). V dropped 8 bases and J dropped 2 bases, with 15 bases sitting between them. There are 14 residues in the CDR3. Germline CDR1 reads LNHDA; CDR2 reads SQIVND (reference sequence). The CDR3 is CASQPAGLNTEAFF. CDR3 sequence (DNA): TGTGCCAGTCAGCCGGCAGGGTTAAACACTGAAGCTTTCTTT.

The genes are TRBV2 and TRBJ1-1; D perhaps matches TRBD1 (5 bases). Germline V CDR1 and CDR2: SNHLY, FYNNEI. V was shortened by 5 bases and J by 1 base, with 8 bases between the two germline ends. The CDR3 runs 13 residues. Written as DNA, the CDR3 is TGTGCCAGCAGTTGGACACCGAACACTGAAGCTTTCTTT. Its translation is CASSWTPNTEAFF.

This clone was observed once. CDR3 sequence: CASSPPTGGQYNSPLHF. The DNA of the CDR3 is TGTGCCAGCAGCCCTCCTACAGGGGGCCAGTATAATTCACCCCTCCACTTT. The chain uses TRBV28 and TRBJ1-6; 9 positions match TRBD1. V lost 6 bases and J lost 4; bases outside the gene matches: 10. CDR1 and CDR2 from the germline V gene are MDHEN and SYDVKM. This CDR3 is built from 17 residues. The full variable domain, in which reference TRBV28 and TRBJ1-6 provide the parts outside the CDR3, is DVKVTQSSRYLVKRTGEKVFLECVQDMDHENMFWYRQDPGLGLRLIYFSYDVKMKEKGDIPEGYSVSREKKERFSLILESASTNQTSMYLCASSPPTGGQYNSPLHFGNGTRLTVT.

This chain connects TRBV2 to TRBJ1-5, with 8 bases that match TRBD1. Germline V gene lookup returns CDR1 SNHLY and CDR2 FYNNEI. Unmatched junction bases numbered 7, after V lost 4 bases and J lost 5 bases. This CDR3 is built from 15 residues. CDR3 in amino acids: CASSGQGLVDQPQHF. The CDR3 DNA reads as TGTGCCAGCAGTGGACAGGGGTTGGTAGATCAGCCCCAGCATTTT.